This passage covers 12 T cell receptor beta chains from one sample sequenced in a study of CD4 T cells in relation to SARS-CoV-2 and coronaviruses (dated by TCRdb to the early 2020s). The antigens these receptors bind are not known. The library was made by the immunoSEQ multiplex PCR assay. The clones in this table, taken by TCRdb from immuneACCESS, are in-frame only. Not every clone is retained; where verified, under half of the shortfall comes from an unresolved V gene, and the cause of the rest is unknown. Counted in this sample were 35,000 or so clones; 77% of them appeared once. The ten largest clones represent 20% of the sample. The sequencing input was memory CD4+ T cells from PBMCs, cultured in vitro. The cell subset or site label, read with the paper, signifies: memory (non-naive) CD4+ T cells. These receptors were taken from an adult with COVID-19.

The CDR3 sequence is CASRPQGSYEQYF. The CDR3 DNA follows: TGTGCCAGCAGACCGCAGGGAAGTTACGAGCAGTACTTC. This sequence joins TRBV6-6 and TRBJ2-7, with a possible D match to TRBD1 (5 bases). V lost 6 bases and J 4 bases, leaving 13 bases between the germline ends. This CDR3 is 13 amino acids long. Germline values: CDR1 MNHNY, CDR2 SVGAGI (reference sequence).

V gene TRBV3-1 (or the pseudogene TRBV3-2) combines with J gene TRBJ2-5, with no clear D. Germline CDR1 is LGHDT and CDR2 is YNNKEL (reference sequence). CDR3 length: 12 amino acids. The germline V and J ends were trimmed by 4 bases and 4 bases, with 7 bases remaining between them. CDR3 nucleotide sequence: TGTGCCAGCAGCCTTTTCTCAGAGACCCAGTACTTC. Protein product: CASSLFSETQYF.

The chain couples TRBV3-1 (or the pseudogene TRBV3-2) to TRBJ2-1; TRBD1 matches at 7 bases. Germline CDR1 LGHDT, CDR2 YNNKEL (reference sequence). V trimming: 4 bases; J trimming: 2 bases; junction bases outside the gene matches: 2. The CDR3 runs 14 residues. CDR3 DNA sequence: TGTGCCAGCAGCCCAGGGACAGCCTACAATGAGCAGTTCTTC. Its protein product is CASSPGTAYNEQFF.

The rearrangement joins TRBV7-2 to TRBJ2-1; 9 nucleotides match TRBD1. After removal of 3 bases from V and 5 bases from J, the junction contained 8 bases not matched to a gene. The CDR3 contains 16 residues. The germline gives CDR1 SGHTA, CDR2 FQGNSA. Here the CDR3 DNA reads TGTGCCAGCAGCTTGTTGACAGGGGGATCCCACAATGAGCAGTTCTTC. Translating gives CASSLLTGGSHNEQFF.

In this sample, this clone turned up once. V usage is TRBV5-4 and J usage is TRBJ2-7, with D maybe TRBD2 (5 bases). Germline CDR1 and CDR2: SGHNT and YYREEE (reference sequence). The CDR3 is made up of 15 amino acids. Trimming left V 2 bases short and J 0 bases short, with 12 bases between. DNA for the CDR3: TGTGCCAGCAGCTTCCCCGGGATTAGCTCCTACGAGCAGTACTTC. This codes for CASSFPGISSYEQYF.

As DNA, the CDR3 is TGCGCCAGCAGCCGGGGACTAGCGGGAGTGTCCACCGGGGAGCTGTTTTTT. Amino acid sequence: CASSRGLAGVSTGELFF. The chain uses TRBV5-1 and TRBJ2-2; 14 positions agree with TRBD2. The CDR3 extends over 17 amino acids. The germline V gene has CDR1 SGHRS and CDR2 YFSETQ. The V gene end was trimmed by 4 bases and the J gene end by 4 bases; junction bases not matched to a gene: 6. Full variable domain (remainder filled in from reference TRBV5-1 and TRBJ2-2): KAGVTQTPRYLIKTRGQQVTLSCSPISGHRSVSWYQQTPGQGLQFLFEYFSETQRNKGNFPGRFSGRQFSNSRSEMNVSTLELGDSALYLCASSRGLAGVSTGELFFGEGSRLTVL.

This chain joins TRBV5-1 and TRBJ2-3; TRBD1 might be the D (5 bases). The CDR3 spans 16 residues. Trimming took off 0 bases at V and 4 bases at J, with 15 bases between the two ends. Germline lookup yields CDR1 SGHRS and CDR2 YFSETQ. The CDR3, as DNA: TGCGCCAGCAGCTTGGTTTTTAATAGGGGCGCAGATACGCAGTATTTT. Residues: CASSLVFNRGADTQYF.

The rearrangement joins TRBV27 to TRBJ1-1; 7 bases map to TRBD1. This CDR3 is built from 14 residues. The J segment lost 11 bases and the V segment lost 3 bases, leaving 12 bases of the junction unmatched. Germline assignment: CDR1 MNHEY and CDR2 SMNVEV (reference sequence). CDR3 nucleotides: TGTGCCAGCAGTTTCAGGGGGGGCACAATGGGGGCTTTCTTT. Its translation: CASSFRGGTMGAFF.

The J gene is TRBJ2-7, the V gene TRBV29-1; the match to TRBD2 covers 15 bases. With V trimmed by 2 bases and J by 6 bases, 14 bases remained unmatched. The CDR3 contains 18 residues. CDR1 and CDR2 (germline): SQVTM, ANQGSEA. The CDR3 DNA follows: TGCAGCGTTGAATCGCGGACTAGCGGGAGGGTATATGGTAGCGAGCAGTACTTC. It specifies CSVESRTSGRVYGSEQYF.

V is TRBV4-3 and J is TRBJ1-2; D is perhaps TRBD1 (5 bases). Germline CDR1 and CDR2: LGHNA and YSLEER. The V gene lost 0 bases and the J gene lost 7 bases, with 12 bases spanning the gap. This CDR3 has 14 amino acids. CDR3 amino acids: CASSQEVGTGGYTF. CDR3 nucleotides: TGCGCCAGCAGCCAAGAGGTAGGGACTGGTGGCTACACCTTC.

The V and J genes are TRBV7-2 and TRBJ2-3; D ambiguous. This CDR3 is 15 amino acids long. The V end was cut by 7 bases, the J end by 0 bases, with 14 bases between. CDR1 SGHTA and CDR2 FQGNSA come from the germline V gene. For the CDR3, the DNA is TGTGCCAGCAACTACCGACTTGGCAGCACAGATACGCAGTATTTT. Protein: CASNYRLGSTDTQYF.

Written as DNA, the CDR3 is TGTGCCAGCAGCCATGAATACAATGAGCAGTTCTTC. It specifies CASSHEYNEQFF. V and J are TRBV6-6 and TRBJ2-1; the D is unclear. V lost 6 bases and J 4 bases, leaving 7 bases between the germline ends. The CDR3 loop spans 12 amino acids. Germline V gene sequence: CDR1 MNHNY, CDR2 SVGAGI (reference sequence).